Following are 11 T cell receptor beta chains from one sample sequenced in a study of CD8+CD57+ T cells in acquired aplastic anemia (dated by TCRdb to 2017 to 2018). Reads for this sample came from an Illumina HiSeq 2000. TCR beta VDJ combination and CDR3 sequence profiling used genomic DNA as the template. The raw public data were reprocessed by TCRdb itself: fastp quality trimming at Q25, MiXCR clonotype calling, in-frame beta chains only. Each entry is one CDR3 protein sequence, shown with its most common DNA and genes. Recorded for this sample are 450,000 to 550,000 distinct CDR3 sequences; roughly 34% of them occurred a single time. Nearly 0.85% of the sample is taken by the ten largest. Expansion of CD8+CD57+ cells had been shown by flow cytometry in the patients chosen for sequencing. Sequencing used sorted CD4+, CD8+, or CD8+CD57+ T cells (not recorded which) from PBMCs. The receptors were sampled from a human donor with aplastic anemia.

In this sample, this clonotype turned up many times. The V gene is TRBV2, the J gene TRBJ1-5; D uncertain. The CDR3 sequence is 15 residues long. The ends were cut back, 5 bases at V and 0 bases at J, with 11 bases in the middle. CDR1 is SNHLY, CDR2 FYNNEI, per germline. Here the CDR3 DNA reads TGTGCCAGCAGTCCTGACGGATATAGCAATCAGCCCCAGCATTTT. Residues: CASSPDGYSNQPQHF.

Here the CDR3 reads CASSESGGVGTDTQYF. The CDR3, as DNA: TGCGCCAGCAGTGAGTCGGGGGGCGTTGGCACAGATACGCAGTATTTT. The V gene is TRBV10-2, the J gene TRBJ2-3, with D perhaps given as TRBD1 or TRBD2 (6 bases each). The V end lost 0 bases, the J end lost 1 base, and 11 bases lay between the germline ends. The CDR3 sequence is 16 residues long. Germline CDR1 and CDR2: WSHSY and SAAADI.

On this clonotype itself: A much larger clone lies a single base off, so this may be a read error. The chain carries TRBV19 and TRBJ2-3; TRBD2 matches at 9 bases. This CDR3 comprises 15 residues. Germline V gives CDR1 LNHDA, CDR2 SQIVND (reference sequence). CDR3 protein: CACSRVSGGTDTQYF. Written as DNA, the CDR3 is TGTGCCTGTAGTAGGGTCAGCGGGGGGACAGATACGCAGTATTTT.

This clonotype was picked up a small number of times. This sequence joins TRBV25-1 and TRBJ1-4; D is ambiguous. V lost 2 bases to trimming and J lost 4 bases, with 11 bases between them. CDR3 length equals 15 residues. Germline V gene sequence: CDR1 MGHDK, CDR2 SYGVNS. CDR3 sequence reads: CASSEDRLRNEKLFF. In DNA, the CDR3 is TGTGCCAGCAGTGAAGATCGGCTTCGTAATGAAAAACTGTTTTTT.

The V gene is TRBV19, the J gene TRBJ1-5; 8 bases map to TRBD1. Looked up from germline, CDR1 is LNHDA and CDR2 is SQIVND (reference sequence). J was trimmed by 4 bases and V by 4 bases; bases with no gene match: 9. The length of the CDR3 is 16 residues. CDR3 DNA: TGTGCCAGTAGTACCCCGACAGGGGTCGGAAATCAGCCCCAGCATTTT. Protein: CASSTPTGVGNQPQHF.

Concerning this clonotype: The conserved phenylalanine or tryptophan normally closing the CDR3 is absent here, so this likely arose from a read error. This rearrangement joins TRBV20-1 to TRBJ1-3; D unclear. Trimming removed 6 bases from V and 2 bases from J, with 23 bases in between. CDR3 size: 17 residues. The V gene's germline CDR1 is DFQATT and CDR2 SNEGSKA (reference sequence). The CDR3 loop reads CSALVGSLGRPGNTIYL. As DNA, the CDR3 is TGCAGTGCGCTGGTTGGCAGCCTGGGCCGCCCTGGAAACACCATATATCTT.

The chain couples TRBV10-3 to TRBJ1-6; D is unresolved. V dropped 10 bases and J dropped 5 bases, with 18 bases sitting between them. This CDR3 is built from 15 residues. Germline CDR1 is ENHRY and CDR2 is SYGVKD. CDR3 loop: CASTRRVFNNSPLHF. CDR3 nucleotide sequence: TGTGCCAGCACCCGTAGAGTTTTCAATAATTCACCCCTCCACTTT.

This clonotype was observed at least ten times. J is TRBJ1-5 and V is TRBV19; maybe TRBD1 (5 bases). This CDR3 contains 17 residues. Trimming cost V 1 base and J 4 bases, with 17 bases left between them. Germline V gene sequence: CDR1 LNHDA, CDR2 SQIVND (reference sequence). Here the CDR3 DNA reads TGTGCCAGTAGTATAGCCCGGACACCGTTTCCTAATCAGCCCCAGCATTTT. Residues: CASSIARTPFPNQPQHF.

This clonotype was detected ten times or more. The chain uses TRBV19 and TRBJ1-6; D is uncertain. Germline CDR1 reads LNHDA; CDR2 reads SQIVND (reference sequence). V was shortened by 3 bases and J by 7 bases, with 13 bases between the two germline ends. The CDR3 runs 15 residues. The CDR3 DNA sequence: TGTGCCAGTAGTATGGGGAGTGGCAGGAATTCACCCCTCCACTTT. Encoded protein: CASSMGSGRNSPLHF.

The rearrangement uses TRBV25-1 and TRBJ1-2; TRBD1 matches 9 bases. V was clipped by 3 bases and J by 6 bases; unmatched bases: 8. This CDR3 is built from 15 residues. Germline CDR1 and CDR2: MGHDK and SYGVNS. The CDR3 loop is CASSDPWTGEHGYTF. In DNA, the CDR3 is TGTGCCAGCAGTGACCCATGGACAGGGGAGCATGGCTACACCTTC.

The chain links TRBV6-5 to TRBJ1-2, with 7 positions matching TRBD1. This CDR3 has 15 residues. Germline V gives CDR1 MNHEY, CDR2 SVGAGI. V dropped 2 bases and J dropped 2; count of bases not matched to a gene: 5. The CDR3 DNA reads TGTGCCAGCAGTTACCAACCGACAGGGAACTATGGCTACACCTTC. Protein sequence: CASSYQPTGNYGYTF.